One sample yielded the 25 T cell receptor beta chains listed below, sequenced in a study of blood T cell repertoires in COVID-19. TCRdb's copy holds only in-frame clones and misses some; the assay was immunoSEQ multiplex PCR. The sample contains some 200,000 clones, 82% of which appear only once. The sample comprised PBMCs or T cells enriched from blood (not recorded which). The receptors were gathered from a woman aged 60 to 75 with acute COVID-19.

This clone was seen more than once but under ten times. The V and J genes are TRBV5-1 and TRBJ1-5; D gene unclear. Germline assignment: CDR1 SGHRS and CDR2 YFSETQ. V shed 0 bases and J shed 7 bases, with 11 bases lying between them. The CDR3 loop spans 14 amino acids. CDR3 in amino acids: CASSLGLGFQPQHF. The CDR3 region has the DNA TGCGCCAGCAGCTTGGGTCTCGGGTTCCAGCCCCAGCATTTT.

This chain links TRBV7-7 with TRBJ2-5; no clear D gene. Between the trimmed V and J ends, which lost 2 bases and 5 bases, there was a span of 3 bases. This CDR3 has 11 residues. Germline CDR1 and CDR2: SSHAT and FNYEAQ (reference sequence). In DNA, the CDR3 is TGTGCCAGCAGCTTATCGGAGACCCAGTACTTC. Its translation: CASSLSETQYF. The full variable domain, in which reference TRBV7-7 and TRBJ2-5 provide the parts outside the CDR3, is GAGVSQSPRYKVTKRGQDVTLRCDPISSHATLYWYQQALGQGPEFLTYFNYEAQPDKSGLPSDRFSAERPEGSISTLTIQRTEQRDSAMYRCASSLSETQYFGPGTRLLVL.

The V and J genes are TRBV29-1 and TRBJ1-2, with 7 bases that match TRBD1. Per the germline V gene, CDR1 is SQVTM and CDR2 is ANQGSEA. The CDR3 contains 13 residues. J lost 3 bases, V lost 4 bases, and 5 bases had no gene match. The CDR3 DNA reads as TGCAGCGTTGCACCCGGGACAGACTATGGCTACACCTTC. Protein product: CSVAPGTDYGYTF.

This chain joins TRBV6-5 and TRBJ1-2; unclear D gene. Looked up from germline, CDR1 is MNHEY and CDR2 is SVGAGI. V was cut by 8 bases and J by 8 bases, with 21 bases left in between. The CDR3 is 14 amino acids. CDR3 nucleotides: TGTGCCAGCCGATACGCACGGGGATCGGGAGGCTACACCTTC. Protein sequence: CASRYARGSGGYTF.

This clone was recorded once. This chain links TRBV7-2 with TRBJ2-5; possible D gene TRBD2, 5 bases. The V end was cut by 5 bases, the J end by 2 bases, with 9 bases between. The CDR3 loop spans 13 amino acids. Germline CDR1 reads SGHTA; CDR2 reads FQGNSA. The DNA for the CDR3 is TGTGCCAGCAGCAGCGGACTTCAAGAGACCCAGTACTTC. Its translation: CASSSGLQETQYF.

In the case of this clone: Other nucleotide sequences in the sample specify the same CDR3. The rearrangement joins TRBV14 to TRBJ1-1; the match to TRBD1 covers 8 bases. V lost 5 bases, J lost 11 bases, and 10 bases stayed unmatched. Germline V gene data show CDR1 as SGHDN and CDR2 as FVKESK. The CDR3 covers 13 residues. DNA of the CDR3: TGTGCCAGCAGCTTTAGCACAGGGGGGCGGGCTTTCTTT. It specifies CASSFSTGGRAFF.

The rearrangement links TRBV7-2 to TRBJ2-7; 8 bases map to TRBD2. Germline CDR1 reads SGHTA; CDR2 reads FQGNSA. The CDR3 extends over 16 amino acids. Losses at the gene ends were 5 bases for V and 2 bases for J; bases not matched to a gene: 11. The CDR3 loop is CASSPEGRGGTYEQYF. DNA of the CDR3: TGTGCCAGCAGCCCAGAGGGCCGGGGGGGGACCTACGAGCAGTACTTC.

The chain uses TRBV6-5 and TRBJ1-2, with TRBD1 identical over 11 bases. The CDR3 totals 14 residues. Trimming took 5 bases from V and 7 from J; bases not matched to a gene: 6. The germline V gene has CDR1 MNHEY and CDR2 SVGAGI. Written as DNA, the CDR3 is TGTGCCAGCAGTACCACCGGACAGGGGGCTGGCTACACCTTC. It yields the protein CASSTTGQGAGYTF.

The chain links TRBV10-1 to TRBJ2-3; unclear D gene. The CDR3 is made up of 13 amino acids. With 1 base removed from V and 3 bases from J, the gap between germline ends came to 5 bases. In germline, CDR1 is WNHNN, CDR2 SYGVQD (reference sequence). The CDR3 nucleotides read TGCGCCAGCAGTGAGTGGAGAACAGATACGCAGTATTTT. Translating it yields CASSEWRTDTQYF.

V gene TRBV19 combines with J gene TRBJ1-2, with 10 bases identical to TRBD1. V shed 4 bases, J shed 8 bases, and the junction held 10 bases outside the gene matches. Germline CDR1 is LNHDA and CDR2 is SQIVND (reference sequence). The CDR3 totals 15 residues. Here the CDR3 reads CASSTTGQGNGGYTF. The CDR3 nucleotides read TGTGCCAGTAGTACCACGGGACAGGGGAACGGAGGCTACACCTTC.

The chain links TRBV7-9 to TRBJ2-7; no firm D call. CDR1 is SEHNR and CDR2 is FQNEAQ in the germline V gene (reference sequence). V was pared by 4 bases and J by 2 bases, with 12 bases between. CDR3 length: 14 residues. The chain's CDR3 is CASSSYPFPYEQYF. The CDR3 DNA reads TGTGCCAGCAGCTCCTATCCCTTTCCCTACGAGCAGTACTTC.

V and J are TRBV7-8 and TRBJ2-1, with D possibly TRBD1 on 5 matching bases. The V end was cut by 5 bases, the J end by 6 bases, with 17 bases between. The germline V gene encodes CDR1 SGHVS and CDR2 FQNEAQ. The CDR3 extends over 15 amino acids. DNA of the CDR3: TGTGCCAGCAGCCCCTGGGGCTCCCTAACCAATGAGCAGTTCTTC. It codes for CASSPWGSLTNEQFF.

The chain has TRBV9 and TRBJ1-1; TRBD1 might be the D (5 bases). The V end was cut by 7 bases, the J end by 3 bases, with 16 bases between. The CDR3 length is 14 residues. The germline V gene has CDR1 SGDLS and CDR2 YYNGEE. The CDR3 coding sequence is TGTGCCAGCCAGCCCCAACAGGTTTACACTGAAGCTTTCTTT. Translating it yields CASQPQQVYTEAFF.

J is TRBJ1-5 and V is TRBV11-2; D is undetermined. Deletions cut 6 bases from V and 0 bases from J, with 24 bases between. CDR3 length: 19 residues. CDR1 is SGHAT, CDR2 FQNNGV, per germline. CDR3 nucleotide sequence: TGTGCCAGCAGTTCTGTGGGCGCGGGTAGGTTAAGTAGCAATCAGCCCCAGCATTTT. It translates to CASSSVGAGRLSSNQPQHF.

This clone was recorded a few times. This chain connects TRBV7-8 to TRBJ2-2; a weak D match, TRBD1 (5 bases). The V end lost 2 bases, the J end lost 2 bases, and 9 bases lay between the germline ends. CDR1 SGHVS and CDR2 FQNEAQ come from the germline V gene. The CDR3 loop spans 15 amino acids. CDR3 nucleotide sequence: TGTGCCAGCAGCTTAACCAGGGTTAACACCGGGGAGCTGTTTTTT. The encoded protein is CASSLTRVNTGELFF.

This chain links TRBV9 with TRBJ2-5; the match to TRBD2 covers 8 bases. The CDR3 is 18 amino acids. V trimming: 3 bases; J trimming: 5 bases; junction bases outside the gene matches: 18. Germline-derived CDR1 and CDR2 are SGDLS and YYNGEE. The CDR3 reads CASSAHHALGGGTETQYF. CDR3 in DNA: TGTGCCAGCAGCGCCCACCACGCGCTGGGCGGGGGGACGGAGACCCAGTACTTC.

The chain is built from TRBV21-1 and TRBJ1-1; the table's D gene call, TRBD1, was not cross checked with the DNA. TRBV21-1 is recorded as a pseudogene. The CDR3 sequence is 14 residues long. CDR3 DNA: TGTGCCAGCGCCAACAGGGAGAAGGCCACTGAAGCTTTCTTT. Translation gives CASANREKATEAFF.

The rearrangement joins TRBV6-1 to TRBJ1-5; no clear D. V lost 3 bases and J 5 bases, leaving 8 bases between the germline ends. The CDR3 is 13 amino acids. Germline loops: CDR1 MNHNS, CDR2 SASEGT. The CDR3 is CASSDTPDQPQHF. Written as DNA, the CDR3 is TGTGCCAGCAGTGACACTCCTGATCAGCCCCAGCATTTT.

This chain connects TRBV11-3 to TRBJ2-7, with 8 bases fitting TRBD2. This CDR3 comprises 14 residues. CDR1 is SGHNT and CDR2 is YENEEA in the germline V gene. V gave up 2 bases and J gave up 2 bases; unmatched junction bases: 2. CDR3 loop: CASSLLGLAYEQYF. For the CDR3, the DNA is TGTGCCAGCAGCTTACTGGGACTAGCCTACGAGCAGTACTTC.

The V and J genes are TRBV3-1 (or the pseudogene TRBV3-2) and TRBJ1-1, with D maybe TRBD1 (6 bases). The V end was cut by 1 base, the J end by 2 bases, with 14 bases between. Germline-derived CDR1 and CDR2 are LGHDT and YNNKEL (reference sequence). The CDR3 has 16 residues. The CDR3 spells CASSQGTEPLNTEAFF. The CDR3 DNA is TGTGCCAGCAGCCAAGGGACAGAACCCCTCAACACTGAAGCTTTCTTT.

The chain combines TRBV3-1 (or the pseudogene TRBV3-2) with TRBJ2-7, with TRBD2 identical over 7 bases. J lost 3 bases, V lost 3 bases, and 23 bases had no gene match. The CDR3 consists of 20 residues. CDR1 and CDR2 (germline): LGHDT, YNNKEL (reference sequence). CDR3: CASSHNENAPSGRENYEQYV. CDR3 nucleotide sequence: TGTGCCAGCAGCCATAACGAAAACGCCCCTTCAGGGAGGGAGAACTACGAGCAGTACGTC.

The J gene is TRBJ1-3, the V gene TRBV7-2, with TRBD1 matching 7 bases. With V trimmed by 2 bases and J by 0 bases, 7 bases remained unmatched. This CDR3 contains 17 residues. From germline, CDR1 is SGHTA and CDR2 FQGNSA. CDR3 amino acids: CASSLRQGSTSGNTIYF. In DNA, the CDR3 is TGTGCCAGCAGCTTAAGACAGGGTTCGACCTCTGGAAACACCATATATTTT.

The chain uses TRBV7-6 and TRBJ1-2; D is undetermined. V lost 3 bases to trimming and J lost 4 bases, with 12 bases between them. Germline V gene data show CDR1 as SGHVS and CDR2 as FNYEAQ. The CDR3 consists of 14 residues. As DNA, the CDR3 is TGTGCCAGCAGCTTGGGCGCTGGCCTCTATGGCTACACCTTC. This codes for CASSLGAGLYGYTF.

This sequence joins TRBV28 and TRBJ1-4; no firm D call. There are 14 residues in the CDR3. Trimming shortened V by 6 bases and J by 0 bases, and 8 bases separated the two germline ends. CDR1 is MDHEN, CDR2 SYDVKM, per germline. For the CDR3, the DNA is TGTGCCAGCAGGCGGGCCGCAACTAATGAAAAACTGTTTTTT. It translates to CASRRAATNEKLFF.

The chain recombines TRBV4-1 with TRBJ1-2; 8 positions match TRBD1. Germline CDR1 is MGHRA and CDR2 is YSYEKL. V lost 3 bases and J lost 3; bases outside the gene matches: 6. The CDR3 totals 15 residues. The DNA for the CDR3 is TGCGCCAGCAGCCATTTGGGACAGGCCGACTATGGCTACACCTTC. Amino acids: CASSHLGQADYGYTF.